This T cell receptor (beta chain) comes out of a study of shared clonotypes between healthy human individuals. Turning to the study itself: CD8 memory received one plate per donor, CD8 naive two, CD4 memory three and CD4 naive three. General observations from the study: Compared with memory subsets, naive subsets generally had larger estimated richness.

Note on this clone: Its antigen is not known.

This CDR3 has 15 amino acids. The V gene's germline CDR1 is GTSNPN and CDR2 SVGIG (reference sequence). V gave up 0 bases and J gave up 0 bases, with 11 bases separating them. Measured with immunoSEQ multiplex PCR; TCRdb has only the in-frame clones, and not every one. The repertoire consists of a few hundred thousand clones, with 80% to 90% occurring once and the leading ten covering roughly 17%. Sequencing was carried out using memory CD8+ T cells sorted from blood. Subset defined: CD45RO+ cells pooled with CCR7-negative TemRA cells. V is TRBV30 and J is TRBJ2-5; D perhaps matches TRBD2 (5 bases). This clonotype was obtained from a young man in good health. The CDR3 is CAWSVRWRDQETQYF. CDR3 in DNA: TGTGCCTGGAGTGTACGATGGCGGGACCAAGAGACCCAGTACTTC. Looking up the rest from reference TRBV30 and TRBJ2-5 gives the full variable domain: SQTIHQWPATLVQPVGSPLSLECTVEGTSNPNLYWYRQAAGRGLQLLFYSVGIGQISSEVPQNLSASRPQDRQFILSSKKLLLSDSGFYLCAWSVRWRDQETQYFGPGTRLLVL.